Shown below are 32 T cell receptor beta chains from a single sample sequenced in a study of blood T cell repertoires in COVID-19. Generated by immunoSEQ multiplex PCR, the TCRdb table keeps only in-frame clones and is missing some. The sample carries about 44,000 clones, 82% recorded once. The material sequenced was peripheral blood. The receptors shown here come from a woman in her 70s with acute or convalescent COVID-19.

This chain's CDR3 is CASSEPLAGAPNEQYF. The CDR3 DNA sequence: TGTGCCAGCAGCGAACCCCTAGCGGGAGCACCCAACGAGCAGTACTTC. The V gene is TRBV7-6, the J gene TRBJ2-7; 10 nucleotides align to TRBD2. J lost 5 bases, V lost 5 bases, and 12 bases had no gene match. The CDR3 spans 16 residues. The germline CDR1 and CDR2 sequences are SGHVS and FNYEAQ.

The chain joins TRBV28 to TRBJ2-7, with D possibly being TRBD1 (6 bases). Germline V gene data show CDR1 as MDHEN and CDR2 as SYDVKM. There are 14 residues in the CDR3. Trimming cost V 7 bases and J 1 base, with 14 bases left between them. CDR3 DNA sequence: TGTGCCAGCATCTCCGGGACACCTTCCTACGAGCAGTACTTC. As protein: CASISGTPSYEQYF.

This clone appeared once. V gene TRBV5-1 combines with J gene TRBJ2-1, with D perhaps TRBD2 (6 bases). Trimming cost V 5 bases and J 7 bases, with 13 bases left between them. The CDR3 is 13 residues long. The germline gives CDR1 SGHRS, CDR2 YFSETQ. This CDR3 is CASSFGGPNEQFF. DNA of the CDR3: TGCGCCAGCAGTTTCGGAGGGCCGAATGAGCAGTTCTTC. The whole variable domain, remainder taken from reference TRBV5-1 and TRBJ2-1, is KAGVTQTPRYLIKTRGQQVTLSCSPISGHRSVSWYQQTPGQGLQFLFEYFSETQRNKGNFPGRFSGRQFSNSRSEMNVSTLELGDSALYLCASSFGGPNEQFFGPGTRLTVL.

V and J are TRBV2 and TRBJ2-1; TRBD2 aligns across 8 bases. J was trimmed by 4 bases and V by 11 bases; bases with no gene match: 10. Germline V gene sequence: CDR1 SNHLY, CDR2 FYNNEI. The CDR3 is 14 amino acids. The CDR3 reads CAWTSVAGYNEQFF. CDR3 DNA sequence: TGTGCCTGGACGTCGGTAGCGGGGTACAATGAGCAGTTCTTC.

The genes are TRBV10-3 and TRBJ1-3; 12 bases agree with TRBD1. The J segment lost 3 bases and the V segment lost 5 bases, leaving 14 bases of the junction unmatched. Germline-derived CDR1 and CDR2 are ENHRY and SYGVKD. The CDR3 is 19 residues long. Here the CDR3 DNA reads TGTGCCATCAGTCCATCCTCAGGGGGACAGGGGGCGCGTGGAAACACCATATATTTT. Protein sequence: CAISPSSGGQGARGNTIYF.

The chain uses TRBV18 and TRBJ2-1; 13 bases match TRBD2. V shed 0 bases, J shed 6 bases, and the junction held 5 bases outside the gene matches. Germline V gene sequence: CDR1 KGHSH, CDR2 LQKENI. The CDR3 totals 17 residues. The CDR3 here is CASSPPGLAGSVNEQFF. DNA of the CDR3: TGTGCCAGCTCACCACCGGGACTAGCGGGATCCGTCAATGAGCAGTTCTTC.

The V and J genes are TRBV29-1 and TRBJ2-1; 7 bases match TRBD1. The CDR3 is 14 residues long. Germline V gene sequence: CDR1 SQVTM, CDR2 ANQGSEA. Trimming at V came to 4 bases and at J to 6 bases, leaving 9 bases not matched to a gene. This CDR3 reads CSVAQGPAPNEQFF. CDR3 nucleotide sequence: TGCAGCGTTGCACAGGGGCCAGCGCCCAATGAGCAGTTCTTC.

The chain links TRBV28 to TRBJ2-7; 9 nucleotides line up with TRBD1. Unmatched junction bases numbered 14, after V lost 2 bases and J lost 9 bases. This CDR3 has 16 residues. Germline CDR1 MDHEN, CDR2 SYDVKM. Written as DNA, the CDR3 is TGTGCCAGCAGTTTAACAGGGGGGGGACAGGGATGGTTGCAGTACTTC. Its translation: CASSLTGGGQGWLQYF.

This chain uses TRBV6-5 with TRBJ2-5; D uncertain. CDR3 length equals 11 residues. CDR1 is MNHEY, CDR2 SVGAGI, per germline. Trimming took off 6 bases at V and 2 bases at J, with 4 bases between the two ends. CDR3 in DNA: TGTGCCAGCAGCTTACAAGAGACCCAGTACTTC. As protein: CASSLQETQYF.

As regards this clone: The conserved closing phenylalanine or tryptophan is absent in this CDR3, likely reflecting a read error. No DNA is shown, since the ends of the CDR3 on it are uncertain; the CDR3 is the one TCRdb lists. The rearrangement joins TRBV21-1 to TRBJ1-2; TRBD1 was called by the table and not checked on the DNA. TRBV21-1 is described as a pseudogene. A total of 17 residues make up the CDR3, ends included. CDR3 loop: CASSTRDRGTLGKMEEL.

The chain combines TRBV19 with TRBJ1-1; D gene uncertain. The CDR3 covers 14 residues. Deletions cut 0 bases from V and 10 bases from J, with 15 bases between. CDR1 and CDR2 from the germline V gene are LNHDA and SQIVND (reference sequence). In DNA form, the CDR3 reads TGTGCCAGTAGTATAGATTTACGGGGTTGGGGAGCTTTCTTT. Its translation is CASSIDLRGWGAFF.

This chain connects TRBV12-5 to TRBJ1-1; perhaps TRBD1 as D (5 bases). The CDR3 spans 16 residues. The germline CDR1 and CDR2 sequences are LGHNT and FRNRAP. V lost 6 bases and J lost 0, with 17 bases in between. The DNA of the CDR3 is TGTGCTAGTGGGCCAGGGATTCTGTTCATGAACACTGAAGCTTTCTTT. Protein sequence: CASGPGILFMNTEAFF. The variable domain in full, completed from reference TRBV12-5 and TRBJ1-1, reads DARVTQTPRHKVTEMGQEVTMRCQPILGHNTVFWYRQTMMQGLELLAYFRNRAPLDDSGMPKDRFSAEMPDATLATLKIQPSEPRDSAVYFCASGPGILFMNTEAFFGQGTRLTVV.

The chain uses TRBV6-6 and TRBJ1-3; D call uncertain. Germline V gene sequence: CDR1 MNHNY, CDR2 SVGAGI (reference sequence). This CDR3 has 12 amino acids. Trimming removed 5 bases from V and 2 bases from J, with 4 bases in between. The chain's CDR3 is CASSPTGNTIYF. The CDR3 nucleotides read TGTGCCAGCAGTCCTACTGGAAACACCATATATTTT.

This clone was detected only once. The CDR3 nucleotides read TGTGCCAGCAGTTTTAGCGGGAGGTTCTCGAATGAGCAGTTCTTC. It translates to CASSFSGRFSNEQFF. The genes are TRBV6-1 and TRBJ2-1; 10 nucleotides agree with TRBD2. Germline values: CDR1 MNHNS, CDR2 SASEGT. V lost 5 bases, J lost 7 bases, and 8 bases stayed unmatched. The length of the CDR3 is 15 residues.

In its sample, this clone was seen once. V usage is TRBV20-1 and J usage is TRBJ2-5; D unresolved. Germline V gene data show CDR1 as DFQATT and CDR2 as SNEGSKA (reference sequence). The CDR3 runs 11 residues. V lost 7 bases and J 5 bases, leaving 11 bases between the germline ends. Here the CDR3 reads CSVPSVETQYF. CDR3 nucleotides: TGCAGTGTCCCGAGCGTTGAGACCCAGTACTTC.

This chain links TRBV28 with TRBJ1-2, with 12 bases that match TRBD1. V was pared by 1 base and J by 8 bases, with 8 bases of the junction left unmatched. Germline-derived CDR1 and CDR2 are MDHEN and SYDVKM. This CDR3 region has 16 residues. In DNA form, the CDR3 reads TGTGCCAGCAGTTTATTTTGGACCGGGACAGGGGGCGGCTACACCTTC. Its translation is CASSLFWTGTGGGYTF.

The rearrangement joins TRBV5-1 to TRBJ2-3; D possibly corresponds to TRBD2 (6 bases). Per the germline V gene, CDR1 is SGHRS and CDR2 is YFSETQ. The CDR3 spans 15 residues. Trimming shortened V by 7 bases and J by 0 bases, and 15 bases separated the two germline ends. Here the CDR3 reads CASLLGGSSTDTQYF. In DNA form, the CDR3 reads TGCGCCAGCCTCCTGGGGGGATCTAGCACAGATACGCAGTATTTT.

J is TRBJ2-1 and V is TRBV4-3, with a possible D match to TRBD2 (6 bases). Germline V lookup: CDR1 LGHNA, CDR2 YSLEER. V was cut by 0 bases and J by 4 bases, with 10 bases left in between. This CDR3 spans 15 amino acids. The CDR3 region is CASSQEPSDYNEQFF. The CDR3 bases are TGCGCCAGCAGCCAAGAGCCTAGCGATTACAATGAGCAGTTCTTC.

The V gene is TRBV28, the J gene TRBJ1-1, with D hard to call. CDR3 length: 12 residues. Trimming took off 4 bases at V and 4 bases at J, with 7 bases between the two ends. CDR1 is MDHEN, CDR2 SYDVKM, per germline. The DNA for the CDR3 is TGTGCCAGCAGTTCTCAGATCACTGAAGCTTTCTTT. Amino acids: CASSSQITEAFF.

The chain has TRBV28 and TRBJ1-6; TRBD1 aligns across 9 bases. The V and J ends lost 2 bases and 9 bases, in that order; junction bases with no gene match: 5. This CDR3 spans 15 amino acids. Germline-derived CDR1 and CDR2 are MDHEN and SYDVKM. CDR3 nucleotides: TGTGCCAGCAGTTTAGTGGGACAGGGCACTTCACCCCTCCACTTT. Amino acids: CASSLVGQGTSPLHF.

V usage is TRBV7-2 and J usage is TRBJ1-5; the D is unclear. The CDR3 is 13 residues long. Trimming pared 3 bases from V and 4 bases from J, leaving 7 bases between. Germline V gene data show CDR1 as SGHTA and CDR2 as FQGNSA. Written as DNA, the CDR3 is TGTGCCAGCAGCTTTTCAGGAAATCAGCCCCAGCATTTT. It translates to CASSFSGNQPQHF.

This sequence joins TRBV5-4 and TRBJ2-7; possible D gene TRBD1, 5 bases. The length of the CDR3 is 13 residues. Trimming shortened V by 4 bases and J by 3 bases, and 11 bases separated the two germline ends. From germline, CDR1 is SGHNT and CDR2 YYREEE (reference sequence). The CDR3: CASSARQSYEQYF. CDR3 bases: TGTGCCAGCAGCGCCAGACAGAGCTACGAGCAGTACTTC.

CDR3 region: CATSDRSALAGQFASTDTQYF. In DNA, the CDR3 is TGTGCCACCAGTGACCGATCGGCACTAGCGGGCCAGTTTGCTAGCACAGATACGCAGTATTTT. The V gene is TRBV24-1, the J gene TRBJ2-3; 9 bases are a match to TRBD2. Unmatched junction bases numbered 19, after V lost 4 bases and J lost 0 bases. CDR1 is KGHDR, CDR2 SFDVKD, per germline. The CDR3 totals 21 residues.

The genes are TRBV7-3 and TRBJ2-5; TRBD2 matches at 11 bases. The CDR3 totals 17 residues. Germline V gives CDR1 SGHTA, CDR2 FQGTGA. V gave up 5 bases and J gave up 4 bases; unmatched junction bases: 12. CDR3 bases: TGTGCCAGCAGCCCGACAGCGGGGCTAGCGGGAGGAGAGACCCAGTACTTC. This codes for CASSPTAGLAGGETQYF.

The chain recombines TRBV19 with TRBJ2-7, with 9 bases matching TRBD2. The CDR3 runs to 20 residues. J lost 4 bases, V lost 6 bases, and 25 bases had no gene match. CDR1 is LNHDA, CDR2 SQIVND, per germline (reference sequence). In DNA form, the CDR3 reads TGTGCCAGTAGGGGGGTAGCGGGAGAGCCAGACTCCCAGACTTTTTACGAGCAGTACTTC. This sequence encodes CASRGVAGEPDSQTFYEQYF.

V and J are TRBV3-1 (or the pseudogene TRBV3-2) and TRBJ2-3; D gene unclear. In germline, CDR1 is LGHDT, CDR2 YNNKEL (reference sequence). The CDR3 loop spans 15 amino acids. The ends were cut back, 3 bases at V and 1 base at J, with 11 bases in the middle. DNA of the CDR3: TGTGCCAGCAGCCACAGTAATGATGGCACAGATACGCAGTATTTT. Translating it yields CASSHSNDGTDTQYF.

The rearrangement joins TRBV6-5 to TRBJ1-2, with D possibly TRBD1 on 6 matching bases. The CDR3 sequence is 15 residues long. Germline V gene data show CDR1 as MNHEY and CDR2 as SVGAGI. Between the trimmed V and J ends, which lost 4 bases and 4 bases, there was a span of 16 bases. In DNA, the CDR3 is TGTGCCAGCAGTTCAACAGGGCTGCCTAGCTATGGCTACACCTTC. This gives the protein CASSSTGLPSYGYTF.

Written as DNA, the CDR3 is TGTGCCAGCGACTCCCGGGACACCGCCCCCCAGTTCTTC. It encodes CASDSRDTAPQFF. This rearrangement joins TRBV7-2 to TRBJ2-1, with a weak D call TRBD1 (6 bases). Trimming pared 8 bases from V and 13 bases from J, leaving 21 bases between. This CDR3 is 13 amino acids long. The germline V gene has CDR1 SGHTA and CDR2 FQGNSA.

The V gene is TRBV5-4, the J gene TRBJ1-2; 7 bases line up with TRBD1. The CDR3 length is 13 residues. V trimming: 2 bases; J trimming: 6 bases; junction bases outside the gene matches: 4. Per the germline V gene, CDR1 is SGHNT and CDR2 is YYREEE (reference sequence). In DNA, the CDR3 is TGTGCCAGCAGCTTAAGACAGGGTCATGGCTACACCTTC. Protein product: CASSLRQGHGYTF.

The V gene is TRBV5-1, the J gene TRBJ1-1; D gene uncertain. CDR3 length: 13 residues. V was cut by 3 bases and J by 4 bases, with 10 bases left in between. Germline-derived CDR1 and CDR2 are SGHRS and YFSETQ. The CDR3 loop reads CASSYEVGTEAFF. DNA for the CDR3: TGCGCCAGCAGCTATGAGGTGGGCACTGAAGCTTTCTTT.

In its sample, this clone was seen a few times. This chain links TRBV5-4 with TRBJ1-1; D is uncertain. CDR3 size: 15 residues. CDR1 and CDR2 (germline): SGHNT, YYREEE (reference sequence). V lost 0 bases, J lost 1 base, and 10 bases lay in between. CDR3 bases: TGTGCCAGCAGCTTGGTAGGAGGTAAGAACACTGAAGCTTTCTTT. Protein: CASSLVGGKNTEAFF.

The rearrangement uses TRBV7-9 and TRBJ1-2; D is unclear. V dropped 1 base and J dropped 8 bases, with 11 bases sitting between them. Germline V gene data show CDR1 as SEHNR and CDR2 as FQNEAQ (reference sequence). This CDR3 region has 13 residues. The CDR3 DNA reads TGTGCCAGCAGCTTAGTATCGGTGGAGGGCTACACCTTC. Amino acid sequence: CASSLVSVEGYTF.